This T cell receptor beta chain was captured in a study of identical twins. Findings and limits, study-wide: Insertions ran lower in abundant cord blood beta clonotypes, though not in memory repertoires.

Points on this clonotype: What it recognizes is unknown.

Everyone who gave samples was a healthy Caucasian. A universal primer site came from template switching; cDNA carried unique molecular identifiers. TCRdb fed the 5' RACE reads into MiXCR, producing one record per CDR3 protein. The sample contains around 480,000 distinct CDR3 sequences, more than 13% of which appear only once. The germline gives CDR1 LGHNA, CDR2 YSLEER. The CDR3 is made up of 14 amino acids. Trimming took 0 bases from V and 9 from J, leaving 11 bases between them. The sample was also reused in another study, on yellow fever vaccine responses in identical twins. That paper states: In identical twins, vaccine T cell responses appeared partly shared and partly individual.

Sequences were obtained from CD4+ T cells sorted from blood. The V and J genes are TRBV4-3 and TRBJ2-2; D remains unclear. The receptor comes from a woman aged 18-29 years in good health. The CDR3 loop reads CASSQDGLHRELFF. For the CDR3, the DNA is TGCGCCAGCAGCCAAGATGGATTGCACCGGGAGCTGTTTTTT.